Shown below are 22 T cell receptor beta chains from a single sample sequenced in a study of CD8+ T cells in alopecia areata. RNA was extracted and reverse transcribed into cDNA as the sequencing template. This table comes from immunoSEQ multiplex PCR, and its TCRdb copy is limited to in-frame clones, with some not included. The sample lists 180,000 or so clones; roughly 70% were seen once. The material was CD8+ T cells sorted from blood, obtained at week 0. The receptors originated from a human donor with alopecia areata.

The chain employs TRBV7-8 and TRBJ2-5; TRBD2 matches 9 bases. The J segment lost 2 bases and the V segment lost 1 base, leaving 8 bases of the junction unmatched. The CDR3 sequence is 17 residues long. Germline CDR1 is SGHVS and CDR2 is FQNEAQ. The CDR3 is CASSLGILAGAQETQYF. The CDR3 DNA follows: TGTGCCAGCAGCTTAGGGATACTAGCGGGTGCTCAAGAGACCCAGTACTTC.

This chain connects TRBV7-9 to TRBJ1-4; D perhaps matches TRBD1 (5 bases). V was pared by 3 bases and J by 3 bases, with 11 bases between. CDR1 is SEHNR and CDR2 is FQNEAQ in the germline V gene (reference sequence). The CDR3 runs 15 residues. Here the CDR3 reads CASSLRGKSNEKLFF. In nucleotides, the CDR3 is TGTGCCAGCAGCTTGCGGGGGAAGTCTAATGAAAAACTGTTTTTT.

The chain combines TRBV2 with TRBJ1-2; unclear D gene. Germline values: CDR1 SNHLY, CDR2 FYNNEI. V dropped 7 bases and J dropped 3 bases, with 12 bases sitting between them. This CDR3 has 13 residues. CDR3 nucleotide sequence: TGTGCCAGCAAACTCGACAACGACTATGGCTACACCTTC. Residues: CASKLDNDYGYTF.

The CDR3 DNA reads as TGTGCCACCGGGAAGGGGCGGAACACTGAAGCTTTCTTT. Translation gives CATGKGRNTEAFF. The chain links TRBV15 to TRBJ1-1; maybe TRBD1 (5 bases). The germline V gene has CDR1 LNHNV and CDR2 YYDKDF (reference sequence). Trimming shortened V by 8 bases and J by 1 base, and 11 bases separated the two germline ends. This CDR3 has 13 residues.

This clone was picked up a small number of times. This chain connects TRBV7-6 to TRBJ2-3; possibly TRBD1 for D (6 bases). Per the germline V gene, CDR1 is SGHVS and CDR2 is FNYEAQ. The CDR3 is 18 amino acids. V was cut by 5 bases and J by 0 bases, with 21 bases left in between. CDR3 sequence: CASSTPLQGYPSTDTQYF. Here the CDR3 DNA reads TGTGCCAGCAGCACTCCCCTTCAGGGGTATCCTAGCACAGATACGCAGTATTTT. Full variable domain (missing parts from reference TRBV7-6 and TRBJ2-3): GAGVSQSPRYKVTKRGQDVALRCDPISGHVSLYWYRQALGQGPEFLTYFNYEAQQDKSGLPNDRFSAERPEGSISTLTIQRTEQRDSAMYRCASSTPLQGYPSTDTQYFGPGTRLTVL.

J is TRBJ1-2 and V is TRBV4-1; D not certain. The CDR3 length is 14 residues. Trimming left V 0 bases short and J 8 bases short, with 13 bases between. Germline V lookup: CDR1 MGHRA, CDR2 YSYEKL. In nucleotides, the CDR3 is TGCGCCAGCAGCCAAGAGATCCGGGGAGACGGCTACACCTTC. This sequence encodes CASSQEIRGDGYTF.

The rearrangement links TRBV4-1 to TRBJ2-1, with TRBD2 matching 8 bases. This CDR3 region has 13 residues. Losses at the gene ends were 11 bases for V and 5 bases for J; bases not matched to a gene: 8. Germline V gene sequence: CDR1 MGHRA, CDR2 YSYEKL. CDR3: CAAGRGADNEQFF. The CDR3 DNA is TGCGCCGCGGGGCGGGGGGCGGACAATGAGCAGTTCTTC.

Turning to this clone: At one of its ends the junction is not consistent with the germline gene, which may arise from a read error. The rearrangement links TRBV2 to TRBJ1-2; D not resolved. The germline CDR1 and CDR2 sequences are SNHLY and FYNNEI. The length of the CDR3 is 10 residues. CDR3 DNA sequence: TGTGCCAGCAGTGAAGCGGCCACAAACTTC. This encodes CASSEAATNF.

This clone occurred once. The V and J genes are TRBV7-9 and TRBJ1-1; maybe TRBD1 (5 bases). This CDR3 spans 13 amino acids. Germline CDR1 reads SEHNR; CDR2 reads FQNEAQ (reference sequence). V lost 4 bases and J lost 4, with 10 bases in between. The CDR3 DNA follows: TGTGCCAGCAGCTATAAGGGGAGCACTGAAGCTTTCTTT. Translation gives CASSYKGSTEAFF.

The chain is built from TRBV5-6 and TRBJ1-1; no firm D call. The germline V and J ends were trimmed by 4 bases and 1 base, with 11 bases remaining between them. The CDR3 spans 14 residues. Germline V gene data show CDR1 as SGHDT and CDR2 as YYEEEE. The CDR3 spells CASSPATENTEAFF. The CDR3 DNA is TGTGCCAGCAGCCCCGCAACAGAGAACACTGAAGCTTTCTTT.

This clone was detected a few times. The chain recombines TRBV5-1 with TRBJ2-7, with D tentatively TRBD1 (6 bases). The V end was cut by 4 bases, the J end by 3 bases, with 20 bases between. Germline CDR1 and CDR2: SGHRS and YFSETQ. This CDR3 contains 16 residues. The CDR3 sequence is CASSQSFTGILYEQYF. The DNA of the CDR3 is TGCGCCAGCAGCCAAAGTTTCACAGGGATACTCTACGAGCAGTACTTC.

The J gene is TRBJ1-2, the V gene TRBV19; TRBD1 aligns across 8 bases. This CDR3 has 19 residues. CDR1 is LNHDA, CDR2 SQIVND, per germline (reference sequence). Unmatched junction bases numbered 15, after V lost 3 bases and J lost 0 bases. CDR3 residues: CASSIGMRRQGQANYGYTF. CDR3 nucleotide sequence: TGTGCCAGTAGTATCGGGATGCGGAGACAGGGGCAAGCTAACTATGGCTACACCTTC.

This clone has only a few counts. As DNA, the CDR3 is TGCAGCGTCCGGGACGTCGTCCCTGGGTCCTACGAGCAGTACTTC. This translates into CSVRDVVPGSYEQYF. V gene TRBV29-1 combines with J gene TRBJ2-7, with D possibly called TRBD1 or TRBD2 (5 bases each). V shed 6 bases and J shed 1 base, with 19 bases lying between them. Germline V CDR1 and CDR2: SQVTM, ANQGSEA. The CDR3 consists of 15 residues.

The V and J genes are TRBV2 and TRBJ2-3; TRBD2 aligns across 11 bases. V shed 3 bases, J shed 3 bases, and the junction held 5 bases outside the gene matches. Per germline, CDR1 SNHLY and CDR2 FYNNEI. The length of the CDR3 is 16 residues. The CDR3 region has the DNA TGTGCCAGCAGTGACTTAGCGGGGGGGCAGACAGATACGCAGTATTTT. It is translated as CASSDLAGGQTDTQYF.

This clone has a single count. Other DNA variants within this sample encode the same CDR3. The chain combines TRBV5-6 with TRBJ1-2; weak D call: TRBD1 (5 bases). Trimming removed 4 bases from V and 4 bases from J, with 14 bases in between. The germline V gene encodes CDR1 SGHDT and CDR2 YYEEEE. The CDR3 sequence is 14 residues long. CDR3 DNA sequence: TGTGCCAGCAGCCCGGGGACTTTTAGCTATGGCTACACCTTC. Translating gives CASSPGTFSYGYTF.

In its sample, this clone was seen once. The J gene is TRBJ1-1, the V gene TRBV9; D remains ambiguous. Trimming pared 0 bases from V and 11 bases from J, leaving 14 bases between. CDR1 and CDR2 from the germline V gene are SGDLS and YYNGEE. The CDR3 totals 13 residues. As DNA, the CDR3 is TGTGCCAGCAGCGTAGCGCAGTCGAATCGGGCTTTCTTT. Translating gives CASSVAQSNRAFF.

The chain links TRBV5-1 to TRBJ2-7; 10 bases fit TRBD1. This CDR3 comprises 16 residues. J was trimmed by 2 bases and V by 2 bases; bases with no gene match: 7. Germline lookup yields CDR1 SGHRS and CDR2 YFSETQ. Here the CDR3 DNA reads TGCGCCAGCAGCTTAGCTCCGGGACAGGGGCCCTACGAGCAGTACTTC. Amino acids: CASSLAPGQGPYEQYF.

In DNA, the CDR3 is TGTGCCAGCAGTGGCGGACAGGGCGTGTGGACCGGGGAGCTGTTTTTT. This translates into CASSGGQGVWTGELFF. This rearrangement joins TRBV25-1 to TRBJ2-2, with TRBD1 matching 8 bases. Germline V lookup: CDR1 MGHDK, CDR2 SYGVNS. This CDR3 has 16 residues. Unmatched junction bases numbered 9, after V lost 4 bases and J lost 5 bases. Together with reference TRBV25-1 and TRBJ2-2, the CDR3 gives the full variable domain: EADIYQTPRYLVIGTGKKITLECSQTMGHDKMYWYQQDPGMELHLIHYSYGVNSTEKGDLSSESTVSRIRTEHFPLTLESARPSHTSQYLCASSGGQGVWTGELFFGEGSRLTVL.

The chain combines TRBV4-2 with TRBJ2-2; D is perhaps TRBD1 or TRBD2 (5 bases each). Germline lookup yields CDR1 LGHNA and CDR2 YNFKEQ. V was clipped by 1 base and J by 5 bases, with 11 bases between them. This CDR3 is 15 amino acids long. The CDR3 bases are TGTGCCAGCAGCCAAGGGGCTTGGGGGACCGGGGAGCTGTTTTTT. Its protein is CASSQGAWGTGELFF.

The V call is TRBV29-1, the J call TRBJ1-1; D is undetermined. CDR1 SQVTM and CDR2 ANQGSEA come from the germline V gene. Trimming took off 1 base at V and 8 bases at J, with 8 bases between the two ends. This CDR3 contains 11 residues. The CDR3 loop reads CSVEVRGEAFF. CDR3 in DNA: TGCAGCGTTGAAGTTCGAGGGGAAGCTTTCTTT.

This clone has just a few counts. V is TRBV13 and J is TRBJ2-2; D is unresolved. V was clipped by 7 bases and J by 5 bases, with 8 bases between them. The germline gives CDR1 PRHDT, CDR2 FYEKMQ (reference sequence). This CDR3 has 12 amino acids. CDR3 loop: CASNIGTGELFF. Here the CDR3 DNA reads TGTGCCAGCAACATTGGGACCGGGGAGCTGTTTTTT.

This chain connects TRBV30 to TRBJ2-1; D is perhaps TRBD1 (5 bases). CDR1 is GTSNPN, CDR2 SVGIG, per germline (reference sequence). The CDR3 contains 11 residues. As DNA, the CDR3 is TGTGCGCACAGGAGCTACAATGAGCAGTTCTTC. The encoded protein is CAHRSYNEQFF.